The clone carrying this TCR beta chain was observed at least ten times. Building of the TCR beta libraries involved iRepertoire HTBI primers and Arm-PCR of CDR3 regions. Each CDR3 protein is one row after TCRdb ran MiXCR on the multiplex PCR reads. The sample shows 200,000 to 250,000 distinct CDR3 sequences, roughly 20% of them seen only once. This CDR3 comprises 17 residues. V dropped 0 bases and J dropped 2 bases, with 14 bases sitting between them. Germline CDR1 SGHDN, CDR2 FVKESK. This entry is derived from a study of regulatory T cells in long-lasting Graves disease. The time point denotes: newly diagnosed GD, antithyroid drugs for less than 3 months. Extracted PBMC RNA gave rise to the TCR library. The same data also contributed to another study, on T cells in Graves' hyperthyroidism and ophthalmopathy.

This TCR came from a woman between 25 and 40 years old with Graves disease. The chain couples TRBV14 to TRBJ2-1; TRBD2 is a possible D gene (5 bases). The source material was peripheral blood mononuclear cells (PBMCs), sampled at new diagnosis, from a patient treated with antithyroid drugs. CDR3 bases: TGTGCCAGCAGCCAAGACGGGTCGGGGAGCGCCTACAATGAGCAGTTCTTC. Residues: CASSQDGSGSAYNEQFF.